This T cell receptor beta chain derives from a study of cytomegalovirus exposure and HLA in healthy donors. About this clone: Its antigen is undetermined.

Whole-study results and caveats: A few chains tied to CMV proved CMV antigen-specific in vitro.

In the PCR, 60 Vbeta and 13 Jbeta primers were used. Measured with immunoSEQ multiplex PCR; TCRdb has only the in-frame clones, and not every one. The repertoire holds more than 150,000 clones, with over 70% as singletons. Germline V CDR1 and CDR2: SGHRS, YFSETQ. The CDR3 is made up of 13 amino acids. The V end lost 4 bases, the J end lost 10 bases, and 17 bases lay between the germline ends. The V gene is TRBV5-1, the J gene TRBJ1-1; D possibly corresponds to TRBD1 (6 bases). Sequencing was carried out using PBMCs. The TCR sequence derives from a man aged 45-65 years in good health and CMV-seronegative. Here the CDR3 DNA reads TGCGCCAGCAGCCAGGACAGCCCTGGGGGAGCTTTCTTT. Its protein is CASSQDSPGGAFF.